Below, 4 T cell receptor beta chains from the same sample are listed, as sequenced in a study of control samples from healthy donors and cancer patients (dated by TCRdb to the early 2020s). To prepare the library, the immunoSEQ multiplex PCR assay was applied. TCRdb took this table from immuneACCESS and kept in-frame rearrangements with V and J called. Such tables lack part of the clones; where checked against another copy, unresolved V genes explain under half of the gap, and the rest is unexplained. This sample is represented by 90,000 or so clones; roughly nine tenths of them were singletons. 14% of the sample lies in the top ten. The sample comprised blood. The receptors were sampled from a woman between 65 and 79 years old in good health.

The chain recombines TRBV2 with TRBJ2-5, with D possibly matching TRBD1 (6 bases). The CDR3 is made up of 15 amino acids. Trimming pared 3 bases from V and 2 bases from J, leaving 13 bases between. CDR1 and CDR2 (germline): SNHLY, FYNNEI. The CDR3 DNA is TGTGCCAGCAGTGACGTAGGGGGTCCGCAAGAGACCCAGTACTTC. This sequence encodes CASSDVGGPQETQYF.

The J gene is TRBJ1-2, the V gene TRBV24-1; D not resolved. V was cut by 3 bases and J by 8 bases, with 9 bases left in between. The germline V gene encodes CDR1 KGHDR and CDR2 SFDVKD. This CDR3 comprises 12 residues. The DNA for the CDR3 is TGTGCCACCAGTGATACCCAGAGGGGCTACACCTTC. This sequence encodes CATSDTQRGYTF.

The J gene is TRBJ1-4, the V gene TRBV30; D is perhaps TRBD1 (6 bases). With 5 bases removed from V and 3 bases from J, the gap between germline ends came to 25 bases. The CDR3 runs to 18 residues. Germline loops: CDR1 GTSNPN, CDR2 SVGIG (reference sequence). CDR3 sequence (DNA): TGTGCCTGGTGCCCAGGGGTCCGCGTCTCAGAGGCTAATGAAAAACTGTTTTTT. Translating gives CAWCPGVRVSEANEKLFF.

The V call is TRBV18, the J call TRBJ1-2; unclear D gene. CDR1 and CDR2 from the germline V gene are KGHSH and LQKENI. Trimming removed 6 bases from V and 2 bases from J, with 10 bases in between. This CDR3 spans 13 amino acids. The CDR3 loop reads CASSPTENYGYTF. CDR3 DNA: TGTGCCAGCTCGCCTACAGAGAACTATGGCTACACCTTC.